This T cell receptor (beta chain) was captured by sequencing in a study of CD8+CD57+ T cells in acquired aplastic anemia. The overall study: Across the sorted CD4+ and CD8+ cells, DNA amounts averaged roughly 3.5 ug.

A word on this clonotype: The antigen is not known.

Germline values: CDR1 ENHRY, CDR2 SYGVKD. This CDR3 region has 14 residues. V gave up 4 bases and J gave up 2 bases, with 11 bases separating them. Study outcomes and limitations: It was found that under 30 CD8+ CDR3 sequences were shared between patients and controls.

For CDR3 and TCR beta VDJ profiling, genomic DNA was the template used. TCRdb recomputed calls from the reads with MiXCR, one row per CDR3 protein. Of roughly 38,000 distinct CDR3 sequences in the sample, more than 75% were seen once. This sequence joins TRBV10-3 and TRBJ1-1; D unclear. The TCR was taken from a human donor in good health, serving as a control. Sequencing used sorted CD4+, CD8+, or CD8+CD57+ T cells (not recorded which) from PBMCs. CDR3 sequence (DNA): TGTGCCATCAGTGTTGAGGGTCGTAACACTGAAGCTTTCTTT. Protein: CAISVEGRNTEAFF.